This note documents a single T cell receptor (beta chain) sequence. The sample originates from a study of technical replicates of blood from several donors. With V trimmed by 7 bases and J by 4 bases, 18 bases remained unmatched. CDR1 is MDHEN and CDR2 is SYDVKM in the germline V gene. CDR3 length equals 18 residues. The repertoire was sequenced with immunoSEQ multiplex PCR; TCRdb's copy has only in-frame clones and lacks some. The sample contains 55,000 to 80,000 clones, just under 97% of which appear only once. The clonotype originates from a human donor in good health. Sequencing was carried out using T cells isolated from PBMCs. The genes are TRBV28 and TRBJ1-1; 10 bases agree with TRBD1. CDR3 DNA sequence: TGTGCCAGCACCGGACAGGGGGTGATCTACGGTGCGGGCACTGAAGCTTTCTTT. Its translation: CASTGQGVIYGAGTEAFF.